One and the same sample provided the 20 T cell receptor beta chains below, sequenced in a study of blood T cell repertoires in COVID-19. TCRdb's table, derived via immunoSEQ multiplex PCR, lists solely in-frame clones and lacks some. The table shows fewer than 350,000 clones, with 85% occurring only once. The sequenced material came from peripheral blood. Every receptor here comes from a woman in her 50s with active or convalescent COVID-19.

This clone showed up just a few times. This chain connects TRBV4-1 to TRBJ2-3, with 15 positions matching TRBD2. Germline CDR1 reads MGHRA; CDR2 reads YSYEKL. After removal of 4 bases from V and 2 bases from J, the junction contained 4 bases not matched to a gene. The CDR3 has 17 amino acids. The DNA for the CDR3 is TGCGCCAGCAGCCTAGGACTAGCGGGAGGGCCCACAGATACGCAGTATTTT. It encodes CASSLGLAGGPTDTQYF.

The V gene is TRBV11-3, the J gene TRBJ2-5, with D perhaps TRBD1 (6 bases). In germline, CDR1 is SGHNT, CDR2 YENEEA. The CDR3 runs 13 residues. Deletions cut 4 bases from V and 5 bases from J, with 11 bases between. The CDR3 region is CASSYYRDETQYF. As DNA, the CDR3 is TGTGCCAGCAGCTATTACAGGGATGAGACCCAGTACTTC.

This clone was detected once. This chain links TRBV19 with TRBJ1-5; D uncertain. The germline V gene encodes CDR1 LNHDA and CDR2 SQIVND (reference sequence). Trimming pared 5 bases from V and 0 bases from J, leaving 8 bases between. The CDR3 contains 14 residues. CDR3 coding DNA: TGTGCCAGTAGTGAGTCCCCTAGCAATCAGCCCCAGCATTTT. This codes for CASSESPSNQPQHF.

The chain couples TRBV14 to TRBJ2-1; 8 bases match TRBD2. CDR3 length equals 16 residues. Looked up from germline, CDR1 is SGHDN and CDR2 is FVKESK. V gave up 2 bases and J gave up 6 bases; unmatched junction bases: 9. CDR3 in amino acids: CASSQWLAGGGNEQFF. Here the CDR3 DNA reads TGTGCCAGCAGCCAATGGTTGGCGGGAGGAGGCAATGAGCAGTTCTTC.

The chain links TRBV19 to TRBJ1-1; 7 nucleotides agree with TRBD1. V was clipped by 6 bases and J by 6 bases; unmatched bases: 13. Germline V gene sequence: CDR1 LNHDA, CDR2 SQIVND (reference sequence). The CDR3 length is 15 residues. The CDR3 bases are TGTGCCAGTAGGTTCCGACCACAGGGGACCCCTGAAGCTTTCTTT. It specifies CASRFRPQGTPEAFF.

This clone was recorded once. V is TRBV6-5 and J is TRBJ2-7, with 8 bases aligning to TRBD1. V trimming: 5 bases; J trimming: 3 bases; junction bases outside the gene matches: 9. CDR3 size: 15 residues. The germline V gene encodes CDR1 MNHEY and CDR2 SVGAGI. As DNA, the CDR3 is TGTGCCAGCAGTCCTGTGGGACAGGACTTCTACGAGCAGTACTTC. Its translation is CASSPVGQDFYEQYF.

V is TRBV12-5 and J is TRBJ1-3; D gene ambiguous. Germline CDR1 and CDR2: LGHNT and FRNRAP. V was pared by 1 base and J by 5 bases, with 15 bases between. CDR3 length: 16 amino acids. CDR3 in amino acids: CASGLALPGRRNTIYF. The CDR3 DNA reads as TGTGCTAGTGGTTTGGCACTCCCAGGTCGACGAAACACCATATATTTT.

This rearrangement joins TRBV28 to TRBJ1-6, with D possibly matching TRBD1 (5 bases). V dropped 7 bases and J dropped 14 bases, with 21 bases sitting between them. CDR3 size: 14 residues. Germline V gene sequence: CDR1 MDHEN, CDR2 SYDVKM. CDR3 protein: CASNRDSVVSALHF. In nucleotides, the CDR3 is TGTGCCAGCAATCGAGACAGCGTAGTATCGGCCCTCCACTTT.

The rearrangement links TRBV7-9 to TRBJ2-1, with D tentatively TRBD2 (7 bases). The V end lost 3 bases, the J end lost 4 bases, and 19 bases lay between the germline ends. Germline V gives CDR1 SEHNR, CDR2 FQNEAQ (reference sequence). The CDR3 covers 17 residues. CDR3 nucleotides: TGTGCCAGCAGCTTGCCACTAGAGGGGGGGGCATACAATGAGCAGTTCTTC. It translates to CASSLPLEGGAYNEQFF.

The V and J genes are TRBV7-9 and TRBJ1-3; no clear D. The CDR3 contains 14 residues. Trimming cost V 6 bases and J 0 bases, with 9 bases left between them. Germline V lookup: CDR1 SEHNR, CDR2 FQNEAQ (reference sequence). CDR3 sequence: CASSRSNSGNTIYF. The CDR3 bases are TGTGCCAGCAGTCGGAGCAACTCTGGAAACACCATATATTTT.

The J gene is TRBJ2-7, the V gene TRBV5-6; the D gene is possibly TRBD2 (6 bases). Trimming cost V 4 bases and J 1 base, with 12 bases left between them. The germline V gene has CDR1 SGHDT and CDR2 YYEEEE. The CDR3 has 14 amino acids. CDR3 in amino acids: CASSRAGRSYEQYF. The CDR3 bases are TGTGCCAGCAGCAGGGCAGGGAGGTCCTACGAGCAGTACTTC.

The CDR3 reads CASSLRHPASGSSYNEQFF. CDR3 coding DNA: TGTGCCAGTAGTCTACGACACCCCGCTAGCGGGAGCTCCTACAATGAGCAGTTCTTC. The chain recombines TRBV19 with TRBJ2-1; 10 bases match TRBD2. The CDR3 covers 19 residues. The V gene's germline CDR1 is LNHDA and CDR2 SQIVND (reference sequence). V gave up 5 bases and J gave up 0 bases; unmatched junction bases: 13.

This chain joins TRBV30 and TRBJ1-2, with D possibly being TRBD1 (5 bases). This CDR3 is 15 amino acids long. CDR1 and CDR2 (germline): GTSNPN, SVGIG (reference sequence). With 0 bases removed from V and 5 bases from J, the gap between germline ends came to 16 bases. CDR3 amino acids: CAWSVGLRARYGYTF. The CDR3 DNA is TGTGCCTGGAGTGTGGGACTGAGGGCTAGGTATGGCTACACCTTC.

The chain carries TRBV13 and TRBJ2-1, with 10 bases matching TRBD2. Germline CDR1 PRHDT, CDR2 FYEKMQ (reference sequence). The CDR3 loop spans 15 amino acids. V trimming: 3 bases; J trimming: 7 bases; junction bases outside the gene matches: 6. Here the CDR3 reads CASSLFEREGNEQFF. CDR3 nucleotides: TGTGCCAGCAGCTTGTTTGAGCGGGAGGGTAATGAGCAGTTCTTC.

This clone appeared a single time. The chain couples TRBV30 to TRBJ1-2; the D is unclear. The CDR3 contains 13 residues. V gave up 2 bases and J gave up 2 bases, with 9 bases separating them. CDR1 is GTSNPN, CDR2 SVGIG, per germline (reference sequence). This chain's CDR3 is CAWSLLPNYGYTF. CDR3 coding DNA: TGTGCCTGGAGTTTACTTCCAAACTATGGCTACACCTTC.

The V and J genes are TRBV11-1 and TRBJ2-3, with unresolved D. Germline CDR1 SGHAT, CDR2 FQDESV (reference sequence). The V end lost 5 bases, the J end lost 4 bases, and 13 bases lay between the germline ends. The CDR3 contains 14 residues. The CDR3 region has the DNA TGTGCCAGCAGCCCGATCGGAGTTGCAGATACGCAGTATTTT. Translation gives CASSPIGVADTQYF. The full variable domain, in which reference TRBV11-1 and TRBJ2-3 provide the parts outside the CDR3, is EAEVAQSPRYKITEKSQAVAFWCDPISGHATLYWYRQILGQGPELLVQFQDESVVDDSQLPKDRFSAERLKGVDSTLKIQPAELGDSAMYLCASSPIGVADTQYFGPGTRLTVL.

This sequence joins TRBV19 and TRBJ1-1; maybe TRBD1 (6 bases). Germline CDR1 reads LNHDA; CDR2 reads SQIVND (reference sequence). Trimming stripped 10 bases from V and 7 bases from J, with 16 bases between. The CDR3 is made up of 12 amino acids. CDR3 coding DNA: TGTGCCACCGTCACGGGGGGGCGTGAAGCTTTCTTT. Its protein product is CATVTGGREAFF.

V usage is TRBV18 and J usage is TRBJ1-1, with a weak D call TRBD1 (6 bases). The CDR3 sequence is 14 residues long. Trimming took 2 bases from V and 1 from J, leaving 8 bases between them. Looked up from germline, CDR1 is KGHSH and CDR2 is LQKENI. In DNA form, the CDR3 reads TGTGCCAGCTCACCAGCAGGGGAGAACACTGAAGCTTTCTTT. This gives the protein CASSPAGENTEAFF.

This chain joins TRBV12-5 and TRBJ2-2; 10 nucleotides agree with TRBD2. CDR3 length: 16 amino acids. The V and J ends lost 6 bases and 0 bases, in that order; junction bases with no gene match: 4. The germline CDR1 and CDR2 sequences are LGHNT and FRNRAP. The CDR3 coding sequence is TGTGCTAGTGGGGCTGGACTAGCGGCGAACACCGGGGAGCTGTTTTTT. This encodes CASGAGLAANTGELFF.

V usage is TRBV6-6 and J usage is TRBJ2-5, with D uncertain. Germline V gene sequence: CDR1 MNHNY, CDR2 SVGAGI (reference sequence). Trimming left V 6 bases short and J 2 bases short, with 7 bases between. The CDR3 is 12 residues long. This CDR3 is CASRAPQETQYF. In DNA, the CDR3 is TGTGCCAGCAGAGCGCCACAAGAGACCCAGTACTTC.